The sequence of this T cell receptor (beta chain) was determined in a study of cytomegalovirus exposure and HLA in healthy donors. Study overall: Membership in the Caucasian-associated ancestry cluster was found for around 81% of approximately 380 genotyped donors. Findings and caveats of the study: Around 160 TCR beta chains were listed as cytomegalovirus-associated. In an earlier analysis, about 87% or about 30%: the productive usage of most TCR beta V segments.

With regard to this clone: Its antigen is as yet unknown.

The CDR3 is made up of 14 amino acids. Looked up from germline, CDR1 is SGHRS and CDR2 is YFSETQ. Trimming removed 6 bases from V and 4 bases from J; junction bases left unmatched: 4. PCR was performed using 60 Vbeta and 13 Jbeta primers. The repertoire was sequenced with immunoSEQ multiplex PCR; TCRdb's copy has only in-frame clones and lacks some. Among tens of thousands of clones listed, about 80% were seen once. The clonotype comes from a man aged 50-60 years in good health and CMV-seronegative. The chain combines TRBV5-1 with TRBJ2-5, with 12 bases aligning to TRBD1. The sequencing input was PBMCs. The CDR3 region has the DNA TGCGCCAGCACCCCGGGACAGGGGGCAGAGACCCAGTACTTC. It codes for CASTPGQGAETQYF.